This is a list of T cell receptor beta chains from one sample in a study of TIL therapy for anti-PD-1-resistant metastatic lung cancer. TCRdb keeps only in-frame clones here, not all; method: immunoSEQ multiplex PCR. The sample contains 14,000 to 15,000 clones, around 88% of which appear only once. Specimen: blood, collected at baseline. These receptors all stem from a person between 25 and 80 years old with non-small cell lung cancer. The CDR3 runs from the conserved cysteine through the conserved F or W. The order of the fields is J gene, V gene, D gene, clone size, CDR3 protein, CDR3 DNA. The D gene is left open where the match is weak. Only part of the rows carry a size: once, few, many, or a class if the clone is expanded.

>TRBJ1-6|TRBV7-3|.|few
CASSPNGLTRNSPLHF
TGTGCCAGCAGCCCAAACGGACTTACGAGAAATTCACCCCTCCACTTT
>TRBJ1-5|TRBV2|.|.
CASSESGFFNQPQHF
TGTGCCAGCAGTGAATCTGGATTTTTCAATCAGCCCCAGCATTTT
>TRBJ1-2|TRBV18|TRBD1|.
CASSPDRVNYGYTF
TGTGCCAGCTCACCGGACAGGGTAAACTATGGCTACACCTTC
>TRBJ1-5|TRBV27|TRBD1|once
CASSSRGLSNQPQHF
TGTGCCAGCAGTTCTAGGGGGCTTAGCAATCAGCCCCAGCATTTT
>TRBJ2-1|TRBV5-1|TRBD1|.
CASSLATGGREREQFF
TGCGCCAGCAGCTTGGCGACAGGGGGTCGCGAACGGGAGCAGTTCTTC
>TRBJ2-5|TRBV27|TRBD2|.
CASSIRLAAQETQYF
TGTGCCAGCAGTATCCGACTAGCGGCCCAAGAGACCCAGTACTTC
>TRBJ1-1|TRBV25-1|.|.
CASRGFLNTEAFF
TGTGCCAGCAGGGGATTTTTGAACACTGAAGCTTTCTTT
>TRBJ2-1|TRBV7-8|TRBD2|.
CASSRNLKTSASYNEQFF
TGTGCCAGCAGCCGAAATTTAAAGACTAGCGCCTCCTACAATGAGCAGTTCTTC
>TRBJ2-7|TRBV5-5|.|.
CASSLAAIYEQYF
TGTGCCAGCAGCTTGGCGGCGATATACGAGCAGTACTTC
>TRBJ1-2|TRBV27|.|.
CASRHTRGRSYGYTF
TGTGCCAGCAGACACACCCGGGGACGGAGCTATGGCTACACCTTC
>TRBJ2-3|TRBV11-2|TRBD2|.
CASSLGPSGVDTQYF
TGTGCCAGCAGCTTAGGCCCTAGCGGTGTAGATACGCAGTATTTT
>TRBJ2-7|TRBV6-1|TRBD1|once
CASSPFSGTDYEQYF
TGTGCCAGCAGTCCCTTCTCTGGGACAGATTACGAGCAGTACTTC
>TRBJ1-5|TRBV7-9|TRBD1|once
CASSNGQGHQPQHF
TGTGCCAGCAGTAACGGACAGGGACATCAGCCCCAGCATTTT